This T cell receptor beta chain derives from a study of glioma-infiltrating T cells after dendritic cell vaccination. Study-wide background: Dendritic cell vaccination trial patients had either newly diagnosed or recurrent glioblastoma. General study points: Few patients contributed both blood and tumor specimens.

Regarding time point: after dendritic cell vaccination, including at tumor progression/relapse. As concerns this clone: Its target is not known.

The CDR3 length is 15 residues. CDR1 and CDR2 (germline): MNHEY, SMNVEV (reference sequence). The J segment lost 2 bases and the V segment lost 5 bases, leaving 4 bases of the junction unmatched. Amplification used 60 V beta primers and 13 J beta primers. TCRdb's copy holds only in-frame clones and misses some; the assay was immunoSEQ multiplex PCR. The table records fewer than 95,000 clones, 85% of them present only once. The input for sequencing was blood, taken after dendritic cell vaccination. The gene calls are TRBV27 and TRBJ2-3, with 10 bases aligning to TRBD2. The receptor's source is a human donor with glioblastoma. Here the CDR3 DNA reads TGTGCCAGCAGTCATAGCGGGGGGTCCACAGATACGCAGTATTTT. This sequence encodes CASSHSGGSTDTQYF.